Listed here are 15 T cell receptor beta chains from one sample, sequenced in a study of T cells in Graves' hyperthyroidism and ophthalmopathy. Amplification of TCR beta CDR3 regions used RNA as the template. First-round RT-PCR targeting the TCR CDR3 was performed with the HTBI primer set. TCRdb ran MiXCR on the multiplex PCR reads and lists one entry per CDR3 protein. The sample shows 300,000 to 350,000 distinct CDR3 sequences, 15% to 20% of them seen only once. The sample comprised blood. Receptor source: a woman between 50 and 59 years old with Graves' hyperthyroidism.

This clonotype showed up many times. The chain combines TRBV12-3 or TRBV12-4 with TRBJ2-1; possibly TRBD1 or TRBD2 for D (6 bases each). V shed 1 base and J shed 3 bases, with 7 bases lying between them. The CDR3 spans 14 residues. CDR3 in amino acids: CASSLEGGYNEQFF. The CDR3 bases are TGTGCCAGCAGTTTAGAGGGGGGCTACAATGAGCAGTTCTTC.

This clonotype was seen at least ten times. This chain uses TRBV20-1 with TRBJ2-7; D is unresolved. Germline V gives CDR1 DFQATT, CDR2 SNEGSKA (reference sequence). Between the trimmed V and J ends, which lost 1 base and 4 bases, there was a span of 8 bases. The CDR3 runs to 12 residues. The CDR3 region has the DNA TGCAGTGCTAGAGTGGGGATGTACGAGCAGTACTTC. Amino acid sequence: CSARVGMYEQYF.

The CDR3 protein is CASSPSGTPGNEQFF. DNA of the CDR3: TGTGCCAGCAGTCCTAGCGGGACCCCAGGCAATGAGCAGTTCTTC. V usage is TRBV6-1 and J usage is TRBJ2-1; 9 bases line up with TRBD2. Trimming at V came to 5 bases and at J to 6 bases, leaving 8 bases not matched to a gene. This CDR3 spans 15 amino acids. Per the germline V gene, CDR1 is MNHNS and CDR2 is SASEGT.

Only one count was recorded for this clonotype. With a much larger clone just one base away, this may be a read error. No conserved phenylalanine or tryptophan ends this CDR3, so it is likely a read error. The chain recombines TRBV5-1 with TRBJ1-2; TRBD1 matches 8 bases. The CDR3 sequence is 15 residues long. Trimming took 1 base from V and 3 from J; bases not matched to a gene: 5. Germline V lookup: CDR1 SGHRS, CDR2 YFSETQ. CDR3 residues: CASSLNPGGDYGYTL. The CDR3 bases are TGCGCCAGCAGCTTGAACCCAGGGGGCGACTATGGCTACACCCTC.

The chain joins TRBV4-1 to TRBJ1-2; no clear D gene. The CDR3 loop spans 15 amino acids. CDR1 is MGHRA and CDR2 is YSYEKL in the germline V gene. V lost 2 bases to trimming and J lost 0 bases, with 10 bases between them. CDR3 bases: TGCGCCAGCAGCCAAAGGGTTCCTACTAACTATGGCTACACCTTC. This codes for CASSQRVPTNYGYTF.

Turning to this clonotype: One junction end disagrees with the germline gene, perhaps due to a read error. The chain joins TRBV2 to TRBJ1-4; TRBD1 matches 8 bases. CDR1 is SNHLY, CDR2 FYNNEI, per germline. This CDR3 contains 15 residues. In nucleotides, the CDR3 is TGTGCCAGCAGCGAAGACAGGGGATTAAATGAAAAACTGTTTTTT. Encoded protein: CASSEDRGLNEKLFF. Looking up the rest from reference TRBV2 and TRBJ1-4 gives the full variable domain: EPEVTQTPSHQVTQMGQEVILRCVPISNHLYFYWYRQILGQKVEFLVSFYNNEISEKSEIFDDQFSVERPDGSNFTLKIRSTKLEDSAMYFCASSEDRGLNEKLFFGSGTQLSVL.

This clonotype turned up a few times. The chain combines TRBV9 with TRBJ2-1; 10 bases agree with TRBD2. Germline V gene lookup returns CDR1 SGDLS and CDR2 YYNGEE. The CDR3 length is 15 residues. V dropped 4 bases and J dropped 8; count of bases not matched to a gene: 9. The CDR3 nucleotides read TGTGCCAGCAGCCCCTGGGCTAGCGGGAGCTATGAGCAGTTCTTC. Translating gives CASSPWASGSYEQFF.

As for this clonotype: At one end the junction does not follow the germline gene, possibly because of a read error. CDR3 region: CASSHYRGQETQYF. The DNA for the CDR3 is TGTGCTAGCAGCCACTACAGGGGCCAAGAGACCCAGTACTTC. The gene calls are TRBV7-7 and TRBJ2-5; 7 nucleotides match TRBD1. Germline V gene data show CDR1 as SSHAT and CDR2 as FNYEAQ (reference sequence). The CDR3 runs to 14 residues.

The rearrangement links TRBV6-1 to TRBJ2-3, with TRBD2 identical over 10 bases. Trimming took 6 bases from V and 2 from J; bases not matched to a gene: 5. The CDR3 contains 15 residues. Looked up from germline, CDR1 is MNHNS and CDR2 is SASEGT. CDR3 nucleotides: TGTGCCAGCAGACGGACTAGCGGACTCACAGATACGCAGTATTTT. Encoded protein: CASRRTSGLTDTQYF.

This clonotype was recorded a few times. The chain uses TRBV27 and TRBJ1-5; D is unresolved. The CDR3 contains 13 residues. Trimming left V 3 bases short and J 7 bases short, with 10 bases between. Germline loops: CDR1 MNHEY, CDR2 SMNVEV (reference sequence). CDR3: CASSFTLTQPQHF. The CDR3 region has the DNA TGTGCCAGCAGTTTCACGCTAACCCAGCCCCAGCATTTT.

This clonotype was seen more than once but under ten times. V and J are TRBV12-5 and TRBJ1-2; tentative D call: TRBD1 (5 bases). This CDR3 contains 13 residues. From germline, CDR1 is LGHNT and CDR2 FRNRAP. V was pared by 6 bases and J by 4 bases, with 12 bases between. The CDR3 sequence is CASGTGERYGYTF. CDR3 coding DNA: TGTGCTAGTGGAACAGGTGAACGCTATGGCTACACCTTC. The full variable domain, with the rest looked up from reference TRBV12-5 and TRBJ1-2, is DARVTQTPRHKVTEMGQEVTMRCQPILGHNTVFWYRQTMMQGLELLAYFRNRAPLDDSGMPKDRFSAEMPDATLATLKIQPSEPRDSAVYFCASGTGERYGYTFGSGTRLTVV.

The CDR3 reads CASSPPSGTANYGYTF. For the CDR3, the DNA is TGCGCCAGCAGCCCTCCGAGCGGGACAGCTAACTATGGCTACACCTTC. J is TRBJ1-2 and V is TRBV4-1, with TRBD1 identical over 7 bases. The CDR3 consists of 16 residues. Germline assignment: CDR1 MGHRA and CDR2 YSYEKL. With 4 bases clipped from V and 0 bases from J, the junction kept 8 bases outside the gene matches.

This clonotype was detected ten times or more. The rearrangement uses TRBV12-3 or TRBV12-4 and TRBJ1-6, with D unclear. Trimming removed 5 bases at V and 8 bases at J, with 10 bases between. The CDR3 covers 13 residues. This chain's CDR3 is CASSAFGDSPLHF. CDR3 DNA sequence: TGTGCCAGCAGTGCCTTTGGGGATTCACCCCTCCACTTT.

This chain connects TRBV29-1 to TRBJ2-1, with 9 bases that match TRBD1. V gave up 4 bases and J gave up 4 bases; unmatched junction bases: 2. CDR3 length: 13 residues. From germline, CDR1 is SQVTM and CDR2 ANQGSEA. CDR3 sequence: CSVAGTGYNEQFF. CDR3 DNA sequence: TGCAGCGTTGCCGGGACAGGGTACAATGAGCAGTTCTTC.

This clonotype occurred a few times. The V gene is TRBV20-1, the J gene TRBJ2-3; either TRBD1 or TRBD2 may supply D (7 bases each). V was clipped by 6 bases and J by 3 bases, with 19 bases between them. CDR1 is DFQATT and CDR2 is SNEGSKA in the germline V gene (reference sequence). CDR3 length: 15 residues. The CDR3 region is CSADFARGGTDTQYF. The CDR3 DNA follows: TGCAGTGCAGATTTTGCCAGGGGGGGAACAGATACGCAGTATTTT.